Listed here are 27 T cell receptor beta chains from one sample, sequenced in a study of blood T cell repertoires in COVID-19 (dated by TCRdb to about 2020). Preparation of the library involved the immunoSEQ multiplex PCR assay. Not all clones reach the TCRdb copy of this immuneACCESS table, which keeps in-frame sequences only. Checked studies attribute under half of the gap to unresolved V genes and leave the rest unexplained. The sample profile shows approximately 300,000 clones; approximately 90% of them were found once. In total, the top ten clones hold over 5.5% of the sample. Sequenced sample: peripheral blood. These receptors were obtained from a woman between 45 and 60 years old with COVID-19, enrolled during active disease.

The rearrangement joins TRBV5-5 to TRBJ2-7, with 9 bases fitting TRBD1. This CDR3 comprises 16 residues. V gave up 4 bases and J gave up 1 base; unmatched junction bases: 9. Per germline, CDR1 SGHKS and CDR2 YYEKEE (reference sequence). The CDR3 region is CASSPRWGTGSYEQYF. The CDR3 region has the DNA TGTGCCAGCAGCCCCAGGTGGGGGACAGGGTCCTACGAGCAGTACTTC.

The chain couples TRBV27 to TRBJ2-1; perhaps TRBD1 as D (6 bases). The CDR3 length is 15 residues. Trimming removed 4 bases from V and 7 bases from J, with 17 bases in between. The germline gives CDR1 MNHEY, CDR2 SMNVEV (reference sequence). CDR3 protein: CASSSYQGSRNEQFF. The CDR3 nucleotides are TGTGCCAGCAGTTCTTACCAGGGGTCGAGGAATGAGCAGTTCTTC.

This clone was recorded once. This chain uses TRBV6-5 with TRBJ2-6; D ambiguous. Trimming took off 6 bases at V and 4 bases at J, with 10 bases between the two ends. Germline V lookup: CDR1 MNHEY, CDR2 SVGAGI. The CDR3 covers 14 residues. The CDR3, as DNA: TGTGCCAGCAGCCCCCGCGGAGGGGCCAACGTCCTGACTTTC. It yields the protein CASSPRGGANVLTF.

This rearrangement joins TRBV6-5 to TRBJ2-7, with D possibly being TRBD2 (5 bases). The CDR3 is 15 amino acids. Germline CDR1 reads MNHEY; CDR2 reads SVGAGI. The V and J ends lost 8 bases and 2 bases respectively, with 19 bases between them. CDR3 sequence reads: CASEVSGNGAYEQYF. In DNA, the CDR3 is TGTGCCAGCGAAGTATCCGGGAACGGCGCCTACGAGCAGTACTTC.

This chain connects TRBV19 to TRBJ1-2; D ambiguous. Germline-derived CDR1 and CDR2 are LNHDA and SQIVND (reference sequence). This CDR3 spans 12 amino acids. V shed 7 bases and J shed 3 bases, with 9 bases lying between them. The CDR3 DNA is TGTGCCAGTAACTCGGTCTACTATGGCTACACCTTC. Its translation: CASNSVYYGYTF.

V gene TRBV27 combines with J gene TRBJ2-3, with 9 bases matching TRBD2. The CDR3 loop spans 17 amino acids. Trimming cost V 2 bases and J 3 bases; bases outside gene matches: 9. CDR1 and CDR2 from the germline V gene are MNHEY and SMNVEV (reference sequence). CDR3: CASSLMAGGPLTDTQYF. CDR3 nucleotide sequence: TGTGCCAGCAGTTTAATGGCGGGAGGGCCGTTGACAGATACGCAGTATTTT.

V and J are TRBV7-2 and TRBJ2-7; no reliable D call. V was clipped by 3 bases and J by 1 base, with 16 bases between them. This CDR3 has 16 amino acids. The V gene's germline CDR1 is SGHTA and CDR2 FQGNSA. The CDR3 bases are TGTGCCAGCAGCTTGTTTGCTCCTGGCATATCCTACGAGCAGTACTTC. Translating it yields CASSLFAPGISYEQYF.

The chain recombines TRBV6-5 with TRBJ1-5; no clear D. This CDR3 has 16 amino acids. Germline CDR1 reads MNHEY; CDR2 reads SVGAGI. V was pared by 4 bases and J by 6 bases, with 19 bases between. This CDR3 reads CASSSRGMAVGQPQHF. CDR3 nucleotide sequence: TGTGCCAGCAGTTCCCGAGGGATGGCCGTAGGTCAGCCCCAGCATTTT.

This clone was picked up one time. The gene calls are TRBV6-5 and TRBJ2-1, with 9 bases matching TRBD2. The CDR3 totals 16 residues. The J segment lost 6 bases and the V segment lost 2 bases, leaving 8 bases of the junction unmatched. Germline V gene sequence: CDR1 MNHEY, CDR2 SVGAGI. The CDR3 protein is CASSYGGTSRGNEQFF. Written as DNA, the CDR3 is TGTGCCAGCAGTTACGGCGGGACTAGCAGGGGCAATGAGCAGTTCTTC.

The genes are TRBV7-3 and TRBJ2-7, with D uncertain. CDR1 is SGHTA and CDR2 is FQGTGA in the germline V gene. Trimming took off 0 bases at V and 6 bases at J, with 9 bases between the two ends. This CDR3 is built from 13 residues. The CDR3 region has the DNA TGTGCCAGCAGCTTAACTGCAGGCCTCGAGCAGTACTTC. Protein: CASSLTAGLEQYF.

This clone was observed a few times. The chain carries TRBV11-3 and TRBJ2-1; D unresolved. The CDR3 sequence is 13 residues long. V lost 8 bases and J 4 bases, leaving 12 bases between the germline ends. Germline CDR1 reads SGHNT; CDR2 reads YENEEA. The DNA of the CDR3 is TGTGCCAGCTTGGCCCAGACTTACAATGAGCAGTTCTTC. Its translation: CASLAQTYNEQFF.

This clone was detected once. The chain joins TRBV11-2 to TRBJ1-2; no reliable D call. The CDR3 extends over 12 amino acids. Trimming cost V 5 bases and J 4 bases, with 8 bases left between them. Germline CDR1 is SGHAT and CDR2 is FQNNGV. CDR3 residues: CASSTYSYGYTF. The CDR3 coding sequence is TGTGCCAGCAGCACTTACAGCTATGGCTACACCTTC.

The rearrangement links TRBV7-8 to TRBJ2-1; TRBD2 matches at 9 bases. There are 18 residues in the CDR3. After removal of 2 bases from V and 1 base from J, the junction contained 9 bases not matched to a gene. The germline V gene has CDR1 SGHVS and CDR2 FQNEAQ. In DNA, the CDR3 is TGTGCCAGCAGCTTAAGAGTAGCGGGAGTTGTTTCCTACAATGAGCAGTTCTTC. Translation: CASSLRVAGVVSYNEQFF. Together with reference TRBV7-8 and TRBJ2-1, the CDR3 gives the full variable domain: GAGVSQSPRYKVAKRGQDVALRCDPISGHVSLFWYQQALGQGPEFLTYFQNEAQLDKSGLPSDRFFAERPEGSVSTLKIQRTQQEDSAVYLCASSLRVAGVVSYNEQFFGPGTRLTVL.

The chain employs TRBV6-5 and TRBJ2-1, with a possible D match to TRBD2 (5 bases). The CDR3 extends over 14 amino acids. Looked up from germline, CDR1 is MNHEY and CDR2 is SVGAGI. With 7 bases removed from V and 5 bases from J, the gap between germline ends came to 15 bases. The CDR3 here is CASIGGVKDNEQFF. The CDR3 region has the DNA TGTGCCAGCATAGGAGGAGTGAAAGACAATGAGCAGTTCTTC.

The chain links TRBV7-3 to TRBJ2-5; D remains unclear. The germline V and J ends were trimmed by 2 bases and 5 bases, with 9 bases remaining between them. In germline, CDR1 is SGHTA, CDR2 FQGTGA. CDR3 length equals 13 residues. The CDR3 sequence is CASSLAGAETQYF. The CDR3 DNA reads TGTGCCAGCAGCTTAGCAGGCGCCGAGACCCAGTACTTC.

The chain is built from TRBV30 and TRBJ2-4; perhaps TRBD1 as D (5 bases). Germline CDR1 GTSNPN, CDR2 SVGIG (reference sequence). The CDR3 runs to 14 residues. The ends were cut back, 1 base at V and 5 bases at J, with 12 bases in the middle. The CDR3 region is CAWSARQIENIQYF. CDR3 nucleotide sequence: TGTGCCTGGAGTGCGAGACAGATCGAAAACATTCAGTACTTC.

The gene calls are TRBV19 and TRBJ1-1; perhaps TRBD1 as D (6 bases). Trimming left V 10 bases short and J 1 base short, with 25 bases between. Per germline, CDR1 LNHDA and CDR2 SQIVND (reference sequence). The CDR3 runs to 17 residues. In DNA form, the CDR3 reads TGTGCCACCTCAAGGGATGGGAGAGGGGGATCGAACACTGAAGCTTTCTTT. This sequence encodes CATSRDGRGGSNTEAFF.

The rearrangement joins TRBV5-1 to TRBJ2-5, with a possible D match to TRBD2 (6 bases). The CDR3 is 15 residues long. V lost 2 bases to trimming and J lost 5 bases, with 16 bases between them. In germline, CDR1 is SGHRS, CDR2 YFSETQ. The CDR3 sequence: CASSLWASAGETQYF. DNA for the CDR3: TGCGCCAGCAGCTTATGGGCTAGCGCTGGGGAGACCCAGTACTTC.

The V call is TRBV25-1, the J call TRBJ1-1; D might be TRBD1 (6 bases). With 7 bases removed from V and 10 bases from J, the gap between germline ends came to 19 bases. CDR1 MGHDK and CDR2 SYGVNS come from the germline V gene. The CDR3 length is 13 residues. The CDR3 DNA reads as TGTGCCAGCACGCAGGGGCCTCTCTTTCCAGCTTTCTTT. This codes for CASTQGPLFPAFF. Full variable domain (missing parts from reference TRBV25-1 and TRBJ1-1): EADIYQTPRYLVIGTGKKITLECSQTMGHDKMYWYQQDPGMELHLIHYSYGVNSTEKGDLSSESTVSRIRTEHFPLTLESARPSHTSQYLCASTQGPLFPAFFGQGTRLTVV.

The chain recombines TRBV18 with TRBJ1-6, with D uncertain. The germline V gene encodes CDR1 KGHSH and CDR2 LQKENI. Deletions cut 3 bases from V and 3 bases from J, with 15 bases between. The CDR3 runs 17 residues. The CDR3 protein is CASSPDPGSVYNSPLHF. The CDR3 DNA is TGTGCCAGCTCACCCGATCCGGGATCGGTCTATAATTCACCCCTCCACTTT. The complete variable domain, with remaining parts taken from reference TRBV18 and TRBJ1-6, reads NAGVMQNPRHLVRRRGQEARLRCSPMKGHSHVYWYRQLPEEGLKFMVYLQKENIIDESGMPKERFSAEFPKEGPSILRIQQVVRGDSAAYFCASSPDPGSVYNSPLHFGNGTRLTVT.

This chain connects TRBV6-5 to TRBJ1-2; TRBD1 matches 8 bases. The CDR3 is made up of 13 amino acids. With V trimmed by 6 bases and J by 4 bases, 4 bases remained unmatched. Per the germline V gene, CDR1 is MNHEY and CDR2 is SVGAGI. The CDR3 here is CASRSGQGYGYTF. Written as DNA, the CDR3 is TGTGCCAGCAGAAGTGGACAGGGCTATGGCTACACCTTC.

The chain uses TRBV14 and TRBJ2-3, with D unclear. V lost 5 bases, J lost 3 bases, and 9 bases lay in between. This CDR3 is built from 13 residues. CDR1 is SGHDN and CDR2 is FVKESK in the germline V gene. The CDR3 DNA is TGTGCCAGCAGCGAGGATGTGACAGATACGCAGTATTTT. Protein sequence: CASSEDVTDTQYF.

This clone was counted a few times. The chain combines TRBV15 with TRBJ1-2; D is possibly TRBD1 (5 bases). Germline V CDR1 and CDR2: LNHNV, YYDKDF (reference sequence). V lost 5 bases, J lost 8 bases, and 21 bases lay in between. The CDR3 totals 15 residues. The CDR3 region is CATSPPNLQGFGYTF. The CDR3 DNA reads as TGTGCCACCAGCCCACCTAACTTGCAGGGATTCGGCTACACCTTC.

The CDR3 bases are TGTGCCAGCAGAGGCCCTAGAAACACCGGGGAGCTGTTTTTT. This sequence encodes CASRGPRNTGELFF. The gene calls are TRBV7-8 and TRBJ2-2; D not certain. Germline V gene data show CDR1 as SGHVS and CDR2 as FQNEAQ. V shed 6 bases and J shed 2 bases, with 10 bases lying between them. This CDR3 comprises 14 residues.

The chain carries TRBV7-6 and TRBJ2-1; D gene ambiguous. The CDR3 has 12 residues. Per germline, CDR1 SGHVS and CDR2 FNYEAQ. With 7 bases removed from V and 4 bases from J, the gap between germline ends came to 8 bases. The CDR3 reads CASTGSYNEQFF. CDR3 coding DNA: TGTGCCAGCACGGGTTCTTACAATGAGCAGTTCTTC.

CDR3 amino acids: CASATLGGEQYF. The CDR3 bases are TGTGCCAGCGCGACCCTCGGGGGGGAGCAGTACTTC. The chain couples TRBV27 to TRBJ2-7; the match to TRBD2 covers 7 bases. Germline CDR1 reads MNHEY; CDR2 reads SMNVEV (reference sequence). The CDR3 covers 12 residues. Trimming at V came to 8 bases and at J to 7 bases, leaving 8 bases not matched to a gene.

The count of this clone is one. The V call is TRBV5-1, the J call TRBJ2-5; D unresolved. Germline V gives CDR1 SGHRS, CDR2 YFSETQ. The CDR3 is 16 amino acids. The V end lost 0 bases, the J end lost 1 base, and 13 bases lay between the germline ends. The CDR3 spells CASSLGPESLQETQYF. The CDR3 coding sequence is TGCGCCAGCAGCTTGGGTCCGGAGTCCCTCCAAGAGACCCAGTACTTC.